The 5 T cell receptor beta chains below were found in one sample sequenced in a study of CD8+CD57+ T cells in acquired aplastic anemia listed by TCRdb under 2018. Sequenced using an Illumina HiSeq 2000. Genomic DNA was used as template for profiling of TCR beta VDJ combinations and CDR3 sequences. The public reads were quality trimmed at Q25 with fastp and then assembled into clones with MiXCR by TCRdb, keeping productive beta chains. Rows merge per CDR3 protein into single entries with the most common DNA and genes. The sample table shows 200,000 or so distinct CDR3 sequences, and around 66% are seen once. The ten largest clonotypes hold roughly 46% of the sample. The sequenced sample was sorted CD4+, CD8+, or CD8+CD57+ T cells (not recorded which) from PBMCs. The receptor source for this set is a human donor with severe aplastic anemia or a healthy control (not recorded which).

V is TRBV24-1 and J is TRBJ2-1; no definite D call. Between the trimmed V and J ends, which lost 0 bases and 9 bases, there was a span of 8 bases. CDR1 and CDR2 (germline): KGHDR, SFDVKD. This CDR3 comprises 13 residues. The CDR3 spells CATSDLRVPEQFF. The DNA of the CDR3 is TGTGCCACCAGTGATTTGAGGGTCCCTGAGCAGTTCTTC.

This clonotype showed up just a few times. At one boundary the junction diverges from the germline segment, which might be a read error. The J gene is TRBJ2-5, the V gene TRBV7-7; D gene uncertain. The germline V gene encodes CDR1 SSHAT and CDR2 FNYEAQ (reference sequence). The CDR3 has 11 amino acids. In DNA form, the CDR3 reads TGTGCTAGCAGCTCAGGTGTGACCCAGTACTTC. Translated: CASSSGVTQYF.

Worth noting for this clonotype: A junction end diverges from the germline sequence, so it may reflect a read error. The genes are TRBV7-9 and TRBJ2-7; 13 nucleotides match TRBD2. CDR3 size: 15 residues. CDR1 and CDR2 (germline): SEHNR, FQNEAQ (reference sequence). Here the CDR3 DNA reads TGCGCCAGCAGCTACACTAGCGGGAGGGCGGGCGAGCAGTACTTC. It codes for CASSYTSGRAGEQYF.

The genes are TRBV2 and TRBJ1-2; TRBD1 matches 8 bases. Germline V lookup: CDR1 SNHLY, CDR2 FYNNEI. This CDR3 is built from 14 residues. The V and J ends lost 4 bases and 5 bases, in that order; junction bases with no gene match: 6. CDR3: CASSANRGTYGYTF. The CDR3 DNA is TGTGCCAGCAGTGCTAACAGGGGGACTTATGGCTACACCTTC.

This clonotype was found many times. The chain has TRBV4-1 and TRBJ1-1; 8 nucleotides align to TRBD1. The CDR3 totals 15 residues. V lost 4 bases and J lost 3; bases outside the gene matches: 7. Germline assignment: CDR1 MGHRA and CDR2 YSYEKL. CDR3 sequence (DNA): TGCGCCAGCAGCCCGACAGGGGCGGGGGACACTGAAGCTTTCTTT. Translating it yields CASSPTGAGDTEAFF.